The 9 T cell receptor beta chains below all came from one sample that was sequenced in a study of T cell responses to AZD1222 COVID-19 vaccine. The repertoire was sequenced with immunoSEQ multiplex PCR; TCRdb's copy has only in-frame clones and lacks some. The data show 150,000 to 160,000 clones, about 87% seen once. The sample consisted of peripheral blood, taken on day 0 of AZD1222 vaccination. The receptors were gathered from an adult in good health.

CDR3 in amino acids: CASSPSVGITEAFF. The CDR3 DNA reads TGTGCCAGCAGTCCGAGCGTGGGTATCACTGAAGCTTTCTTT. The rearrangement joins TRBV2 to TRBJ1-1; D not certain. The CDR3 spans 14 residues. V was pared by 5 bases and J by 4 bases, with 14 bases between. CDR1 is SNHLY and CDR2 is FYNNEI in the germline V gene. The variable domain in full, with the rest retrieved from reference TRBV2 and TRBJ1-1, is EPEVTQTPSHQVTQMGQEVILRCVPISNHLYFYWYRQILGQKVEFLVSFYNNEISEKSEIFDDQFSVERPDGSNFTLKIRSTKLEDSAMYFCASSPSVGITEAFFGQGTRLTVV.

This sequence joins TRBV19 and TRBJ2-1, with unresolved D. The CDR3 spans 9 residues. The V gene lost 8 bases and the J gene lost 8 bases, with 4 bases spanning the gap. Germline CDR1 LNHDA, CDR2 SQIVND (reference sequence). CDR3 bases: TGTGCCAGTGGGCATGAGCAGTTCTTC. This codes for CASGHEQFF.

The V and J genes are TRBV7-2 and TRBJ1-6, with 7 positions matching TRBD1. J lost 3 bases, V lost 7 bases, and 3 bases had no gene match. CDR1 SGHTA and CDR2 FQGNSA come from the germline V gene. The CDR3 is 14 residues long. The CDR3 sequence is CASTRTGYNSPLHF. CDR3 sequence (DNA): TGTGCCAGCACTCGGACAGGCTATAATTCACCCCTCCACTTT.

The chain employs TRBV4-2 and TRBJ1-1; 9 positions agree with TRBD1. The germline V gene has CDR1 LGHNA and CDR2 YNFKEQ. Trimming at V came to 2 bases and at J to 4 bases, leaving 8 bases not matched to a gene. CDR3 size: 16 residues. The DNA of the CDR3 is TGTGCCAGCAGCCAACGGACAGGGGAGATGGGCACTGAAGCTTTCTTT. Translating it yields CASSQRTGEMGTEAFF.

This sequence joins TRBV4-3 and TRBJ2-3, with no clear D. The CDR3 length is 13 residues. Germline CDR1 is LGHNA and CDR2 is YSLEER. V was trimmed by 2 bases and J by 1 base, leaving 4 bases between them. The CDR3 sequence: CASSQPGTDTQYF. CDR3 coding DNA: TGCGCCAGCAGCCAACCTGGCACAGATACGCAGTATTTT.

The CDR3 DNA follows: TGTGCCACCAGCAGTCCTACTAGCGGGGGGGTCACAGATACGCAGTATTTT. Protein: CATSSPTSGGVTDTQYF. The chain uses TRBV15 and TRBJ2-3; TRBD2 matches at 13 bases. The trim removed 3 bases at V and 2 bases at J, leaving 5 bases unmatched. The germline V gene encodes CDR1 LNHNV and CDR2 YYDKDF (reference sequence). This CDR3 comprises 17 residues.

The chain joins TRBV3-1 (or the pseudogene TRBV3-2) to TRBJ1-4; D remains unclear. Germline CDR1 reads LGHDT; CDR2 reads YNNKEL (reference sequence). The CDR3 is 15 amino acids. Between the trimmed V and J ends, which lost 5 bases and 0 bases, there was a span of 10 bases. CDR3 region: CASSETVTTNEKLFF. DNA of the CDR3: TGTGCCAGCAGCGAAACAGTCACAACTAATGAAAAACTGTTTTTT.

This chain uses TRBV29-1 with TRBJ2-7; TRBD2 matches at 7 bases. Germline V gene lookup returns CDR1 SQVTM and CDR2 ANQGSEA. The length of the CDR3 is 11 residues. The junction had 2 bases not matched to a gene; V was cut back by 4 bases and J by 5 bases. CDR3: CSVGGGDEQYF. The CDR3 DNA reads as TGCAGCGTTGGGGGGGGAGACGAGCAGTACTTC.

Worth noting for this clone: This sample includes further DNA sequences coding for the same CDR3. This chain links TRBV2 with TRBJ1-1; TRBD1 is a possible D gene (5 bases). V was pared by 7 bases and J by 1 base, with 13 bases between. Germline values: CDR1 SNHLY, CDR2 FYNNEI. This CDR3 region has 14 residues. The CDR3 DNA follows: TGTGCCAGCAACCGGGAGGGGAGGAACACTGAAGCTTTCTTT. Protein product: CASNREGRNTEAFF.